The present T cell receptor (beta chain) was sequenced within a study of T-cell reconstitution after alpha-beta-depleted transplantation in children. Unique molecular identifiers were used in preparing the TCRbeta library. Using its own MiXCR run on the PCR reads, TCRdb lists one record per CDR3 protein. This sample has 300,000 to 400,000 distinct CDR3 sequences; 13% occur once, and the top ten carry approximately 4.2%. Trimming took off 1 base at V and 5 bases at J, with 11 bases between the two ends. This CDR3 region has 14 residues. Germline lookup yields CDR1 KGHSH and CDR2 LQKENI. A few counts support this clonotype.

The clonotype was recovered from a human donor who donated a stem cell graft to a child with Fanconi anemia. The material sequenced was PBMCs, taken from the stem cell graft. The chain links TRBV18 to TRBJ1-1, with D possibly being TRBD1 (6 bases). CDR3 in amino acids: CASSPQQGRTEAFF. DNA for the CDR3: TGTGCCAGCTCACCACAACAGGGTCGTACTGAAGCTTTCTTT. Based on the CDR3 plus reference TRBV18 and TRBJ1-1, the full variable domain is NAGVMQNPRHLVRRRGQEARLRCSPMKGHSHVYWYRQLPEEGLKFMVYLQKENIIDESGMPKERFSAEFPKEGPSILRIQQVVRGDSAAYFCASSPQQGRTEAFFGQGTRLTVV.